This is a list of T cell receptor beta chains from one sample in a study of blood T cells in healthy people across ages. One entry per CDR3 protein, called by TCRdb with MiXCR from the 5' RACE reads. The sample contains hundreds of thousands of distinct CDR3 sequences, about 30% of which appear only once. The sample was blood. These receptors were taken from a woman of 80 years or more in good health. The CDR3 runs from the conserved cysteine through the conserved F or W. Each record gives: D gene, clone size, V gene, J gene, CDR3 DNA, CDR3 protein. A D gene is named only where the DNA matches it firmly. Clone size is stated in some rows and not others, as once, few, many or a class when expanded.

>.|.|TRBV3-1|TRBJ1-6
TGTGCCAGCAGCCATAAGGCCCCGGGTAATTCACCCCTCCACTTT
CASSHKAPGNSPLHF
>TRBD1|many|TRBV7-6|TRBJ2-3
TGTGCCAGCAGCCGCGGGACAGGGACGGGCACAGATACGCAGTATTTT
CASSRGTGTGTDTQYF
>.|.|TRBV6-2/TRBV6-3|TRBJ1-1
TGTGCCAGCAGGCACCACCAGGGGCTTTTCACTGAAGCTTTCTTT
CASRHHQGLFTEAFF
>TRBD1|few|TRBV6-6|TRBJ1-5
TGTGCCAGCAGTCGGGATATCAGGGGGCCGGAGCCCCAGCATTTT
CASSRDIRGPEPQHF
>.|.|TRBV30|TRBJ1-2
TGTGCCTGGAGTGTCGGACGCGACTATGGCTACACCTTC
CAWSVGRDYGYTF
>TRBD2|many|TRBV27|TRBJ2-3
TGTGCCAGCAGACTAGCGGGGGGGCAGAGCACAGATACGCAGTATTTT
CASRLAGGQSTDTQYF
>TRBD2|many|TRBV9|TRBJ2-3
TGTGCCAGCAGCGTTGAAGCGGGGAGTAGCACAGATACGCAGTATTTT
CASSVEAGSSTDTQYF
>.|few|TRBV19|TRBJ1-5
TGTGCCAGTAGTATCGACGGAGGCAATCAGCCCCAGCATTTT
CASSIDGGNQPQHF
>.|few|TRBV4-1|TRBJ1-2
TGCGCCAGCAGCCAAGATCGAGTTAACTATGGCTACACCTTC
CASSQDRVNYGYTF
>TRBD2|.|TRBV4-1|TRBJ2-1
TGCGCCAGTTCGGGGGGTTCCCTACTTAGCAATGAGCAGTTCTTC
CASSGGSLLSNEQFF
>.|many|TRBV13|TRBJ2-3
TGTGCCAGCAGCTTAGACATAGCGCTAAGCACAGATACGCAGTATTTT
CASSLDIALSTDTQYF
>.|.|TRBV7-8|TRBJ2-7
TGTGCCAGCAGCCCTACAGCTCTGCCGACACTTTACGAGCAGTACTTC
CASSPTALPTLYEQYF
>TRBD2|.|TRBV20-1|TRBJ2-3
TGCAGTGCTATACTAGCGGGAGGGCCGGGTACGCAGTATTTT
CSAILAGGPGTQYF
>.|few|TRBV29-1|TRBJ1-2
TGCAGCGTCTCTTTGCTGGAGGACTATGGCTACACCTTC
CSVSLLEDYGYTF
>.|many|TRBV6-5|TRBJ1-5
TGTGCCAGCAGTTCACGGGACGGATTTTATAGCAATCAGCCCCAGCATTTT
CASSSRDGFYSNQPQHF
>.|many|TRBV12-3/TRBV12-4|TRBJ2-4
TGTACCAGCAGACCGGACAGTCTAGCCAAAAACATTCAGTACTTC
CTSRPDSLAKNIQYF
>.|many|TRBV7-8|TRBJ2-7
TGTGCCAGCAGCCCTCATTCCGCCGGCCGGTCCTACGAGCAGTACTTC
CASSPHSAGRSYEQYF
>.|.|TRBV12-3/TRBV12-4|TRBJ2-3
TGTGCCAGCAGCCCCCTGGGTGGCGATGCGCAGTATTTT
CASSPLGGDAQYF
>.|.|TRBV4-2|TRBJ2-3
TGTGCCAGCAGCCAAGGCGGGACGACTAGCACAGATACGCAGTATTTT
CASSQGGTTSTDTQYF
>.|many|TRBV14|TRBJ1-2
TGTGCCAGCAGCCCAGGCGTCTATGGCTACACCTTC
CASSPGVYGYTF
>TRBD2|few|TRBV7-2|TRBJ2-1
TGTGCCAGCAGCTGGAGCGGGAGGGATGATGGGCAGTTCTTC
CASSWSGRDDGQFF
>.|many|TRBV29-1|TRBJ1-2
TGCAGCGTTGAAGTGGGGGCCCGAGTGGGGGGCTACACCTTC
CSVEVGARVGGYTF
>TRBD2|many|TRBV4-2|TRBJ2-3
TGTGCCAGCAGCCAAGGGGGGGGGGGAACTACAGATACGCAGTATTTT
CASSQGGGGTTDTQYF
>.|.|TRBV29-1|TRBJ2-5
TGCAGCGTTGCGAAGGGCCAAGAGACCCAGTACTTC
CSVAKGQETQYF
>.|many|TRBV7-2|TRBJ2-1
TGTGCCAGCAGCTTAGATTGGGGCGTGTGGAATGAGCAGTTCTTC
CASSLDWGVWNEQFF
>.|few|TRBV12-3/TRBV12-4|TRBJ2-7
TGTGCCGGCAGGGAGGGACAGGAGGTATACGAGCAGTACTTC
CAGREGQEVYEQYF
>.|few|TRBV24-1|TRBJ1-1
TGTGCCACCTCTGAGGGGGGTCGGACTGAAGCTTTCTTT
CATSEGGRTEAFF
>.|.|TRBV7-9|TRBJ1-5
TGTGCCAGCACCGATGACAGGTCGGGGCAGCCCCAGCATTTT
CASTDDRSGQPQHF
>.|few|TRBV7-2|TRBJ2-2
TGTGCCAGCAGCTTATACCAGGTTGGCGGGGAGCTGTTTTTT
CASSLYQVGGELFF
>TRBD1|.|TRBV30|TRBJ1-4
TGTGCCTGGAGTCGGACAGGGGTACGGGAAAAACTGTTTTTT
CAWSRTGVREKLFF
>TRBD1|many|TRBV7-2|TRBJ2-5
TGTGCCAGCAGCTCCGACAGGGTTCTAGAGACCCAGTACTTC
CASSSDRVLETQYF
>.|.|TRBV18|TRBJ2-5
TGTGCCAGCTCACCACCTGGAGAACAAGGTACCAATGAGCAGTACTTC
CASSPPGEQGTNEQYF
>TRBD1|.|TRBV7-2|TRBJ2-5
TGTGCCAGCAGCTATGGGGTGACAGGGCTTCTAGAGACCCAGTACTTC
CASSYGVTGLLETQYF
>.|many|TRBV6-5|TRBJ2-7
TGTGCCAGCAGCCCTGGTAAGCACGAGCAGTACTTC
CASSPGKHEQYF
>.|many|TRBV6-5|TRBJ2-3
TGTGCCAGCAGTTCAAGGACAGCCACAGATACGCAGTATTTT
CASSSRTATDTQYF
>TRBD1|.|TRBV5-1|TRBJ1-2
TGCGCCAGCAGCTTGACCGGGACAGGGCTCGATAACTATGGCTACACCTTC
CASSLTGTGLDNYGYTF
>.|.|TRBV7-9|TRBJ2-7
TGTGCCAGCAGCTTAGCGGTAAGGCAGTACTTC
CASSLAVRQYF
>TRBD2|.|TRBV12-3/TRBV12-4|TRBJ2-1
TGTGCCAGCATACAGCGGGGGGGCAATGAGCAGTTCTTC
CASIQRGGNEQFF
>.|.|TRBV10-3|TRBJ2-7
TGTGCCATCGGCCCTCGGGGAAGCTCCTACGAGCAGTACTTC
CAIGPRGSSYEQYF
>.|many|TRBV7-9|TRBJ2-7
TGTGCCAGCAGCTCAGAAGGGGCCAATTACGAGCAGTACTTC
CASSSEGANYEQYF
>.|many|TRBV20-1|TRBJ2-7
TGCAGTGCTAGACCACGGGCGGAGGCCTACGAGCAGTACTTC
CSARPRAEAYEQYF
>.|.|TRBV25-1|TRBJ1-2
TGTGCCAGCAGTGAATATTATACGGCTCCAAACTATGGCTACACCTTC
CASSEYYTAPNYGYTF
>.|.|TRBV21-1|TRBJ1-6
TGTGCCAGCAGCAAGGCCCCCACACAGGCTTCACCCCTCCACTTT
CASSKAPTQASPLHF
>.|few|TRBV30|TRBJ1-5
TGTGCCTGGAGTCGAGACAGCAACAATCAGCCCCAGCATTTT
CAWSRDSNNQPQHF
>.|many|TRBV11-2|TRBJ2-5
TGTGCCAGCAGCCCCCCAGGGTTGGTGGGTGAGCAGTACTTC
CASSPPGLVGEQYF
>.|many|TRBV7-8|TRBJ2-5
TGTGCCAGCAGCTTATGGGGCAACGAAGAGACCCAGTACTTC
CASSLWGNEETQYF
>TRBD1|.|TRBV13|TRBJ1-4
TGTGCCAGCAGCCCTGGACAGGGCCAGAATGAAAAACTGTTTTTT
CASSPGQGQNEKLFF
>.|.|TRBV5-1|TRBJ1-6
TGCGCCAGCAGCTTGAGGCCAGCTGGTTCACCCCTCCACTTT
CASSLRPAGSPLHF
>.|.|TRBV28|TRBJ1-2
TGTGCCAACAGCCAAAATGGCTATGGCTACACCTTC
CANSQNGYGYTF
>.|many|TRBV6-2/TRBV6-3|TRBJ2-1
TGTGCCAGCAGTTATAGTCAGGGGTTGGGCAATGAGCAGTTCTTC
CASSYSQGLGNEQFF
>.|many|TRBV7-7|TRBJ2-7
TGTGCCAGCAGCCCTTTAGAACTTGGCGAGCAGTACTTC
CASSPLELGEQYF
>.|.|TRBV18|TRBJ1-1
TGTGCCAGCTCACCACAGGGCCGAAACACTGAAGTTTTCTTT
CASSPQGRNTEVFF
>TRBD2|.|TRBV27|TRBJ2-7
TGTGTCAGCAGTTGGGGACTAGCGGATTACAATGAGCAGTACTTC
CVSSWGLADYNEQYF
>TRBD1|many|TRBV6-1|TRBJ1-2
TGTGCCAGCAGTGAAGCCCGGACAGGGTTGGATGGCTACACCTTC
CASSEARTGLDGYTF
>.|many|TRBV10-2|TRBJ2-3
TGCGCCATCGAGGCCCCGCCCGGGGATACGCAGTATTTT
CAIEAPPGDTQYF
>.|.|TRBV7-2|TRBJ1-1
TGTGCCAGCAGCTCCCCGGGTACAGGGAGGAACACTGAAGCTTTCTTT
CASSSPGTGRNTEAFF
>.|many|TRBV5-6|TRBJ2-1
TGTGCCAGCAGTCCAGGAGGGGGGGGGCCGCGGAATGAGCAGTTCTTC
CASSPGGGGPRNEQFF
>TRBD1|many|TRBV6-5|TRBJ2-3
TGTGCCAGCACTTTAACAGGGGCTAGCACAGATACGCAGTATTTT
CASTLTGASTDTQYF
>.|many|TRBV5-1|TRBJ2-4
TGCGCCAGCAGCTTAGGAGGTACCAAAAACATTCAGTACTTC
CASSLGGTKNIQYF